Listed below are T cell receptor beta chains from one sample, sequenced in a study of molecular identifiers for immune sequencing clone quantification. TCRdb analysed the PCR reads with MiXCR anew, one entry per CDR3 protein. Of 15,000 to 25,000 distinct CDR3 sequences in the sample, roughly 22% are singletons; the top ten hold 6.4%. The sample consisted of naive CD8+ T cells from blood, with Jurkat cell RNA spiked in. The receptors originated from a human donor in good health. Some libraries in this study had Jurkat cell RNA spiked in. Both conserved end residues are part of each CDR3. A D gene is named only where the DNA matches it firmly. Clone size is stated in some rows and not others, as once, few, many or a class when expanded.

V gene	J gene	D gene	clone size	CDR3 length	CDR3 protein	CDR3 DNA
TRBV7-7	TRBJ2-3	NA	NA	14	CASSLTLASDTQCF	TGTGCTAGCAGCTTAACCCTAGCGTCCGATACGCAGTGTTTT
TRBV7-2	TRBJ2-7	NA	many	14	CASSLRGPFSEQYF	TGTGCCAGCAGCCTCAGGGGCCCTTTTAGCGAGCAGTACTTC
TRBV6-5	TRBJ2-1	NA	many	13	CASRDGLYNEQFF	TGTGCCAGCAGGGACGGACTCTACAATGAGCAGTTCTTC
TRBV4-1	TRBJ1-6	TRBD1	once	14	CASSPPGQYSPLHF	TGCGCCAGCAGCCCGCCGGGACAGTATTCACCCCTCCACTTT
TRBV19	TRBJ2-7	TRBD1	NA	13	CASSGTGYYEQYF	TGTGCCAGTTCCGGGACAGGGTATTACGAGCAGTACTTC
TRBV9	TRBJ1-2	TRBD1	many	12	CASRQGGYGYTF	TGTGCCAGCAGACAGGGGGGTTATGGCTACACCTTC
TRBV5-4	TRBJ2-7	NA	NA	17	CASSPRFLGGASYEQYF	TGTGCCAGCAGCCCCAGATTTTTGGGCGGGGCCTCCTACGAGCAGTACTTC
TRBV19	TRBJ2-7	NA	few	15	CASSISGTNSYEQYF	TGTGCCAGTAGTATCTCCGGGACAAACTCCTACGAGCAGTACTTC
TRBV4-3	TRBJ2-1	TRBD2	NA	16	CTSSQTGTSEYNEQFF	TGCACCAGCAGCCAAACAGGGACTAGCGAATACAATGAGCAGTTCTTC
TRBV19	TRBJ2-7	NA	few	12	CASSMVGYEQYF	TGTGCCAGTAGTATGGTGGGGTACGAGCAGTACTTC
TRBV7-8	TRBJ2-7	TRBD2	NA	16	CASSLYELAGVNEQYF	TGTGCCAGCAGCTTATACGAACTAGCGGGAGTTAACGAGCAGTACTTC
TRBV27	TRBJ1-1	TRBD1	NA	16	CASSPRDYRGNTEAFF	TGTGCCAGCAGTCCAAGGGACTACAGGGGGAACACTGAAGCTTTCTTT
TRBV14	TRBJ1-2	NA	NA	14	CASSQGVRYYGYTF	TGTGCCAGCAGCCAAGGGGTCAGGTACTATGGCTACACCTTC
TRBV7-2	TRBJ2-5	NA	NA	16	CASSFDFRQPQETQYF	TGTGCCAGCAGCTTTGACTTCCGACAGCCCCAAGAGACCCAGTACTTC
TRBV7-2	TRBJ2-2	NA	many	11	CASSPPGELFF	TGTGCCAGCAGCCCCCCCGGGGAGCTGTTTTTT
TRBV4-3	TRBJ2-1	TRBD2	NA	15	CASSPGLASRNEQFF	TGCGCCAGCAGCCCGGGACTAGCTAGTCGGAATGAGCAGTTCTTC
TRBV7-2	TRBJ1-2	NA	NA	15	CASSLWPAENYGYTF	TGTGCCAGCAGCTTATGGCCAGCCGAAAACTATGGCTACACCTTC
TRBV15	TRBJ2-1	NA	medium-sized	11	CATSTLNEQFF	TGTGCCACCAGCACATTGAATGAGCAGTTCTTC
TRBV7-2	TRBJ2-7	TRBD2	medium-sized	17	CASSQSATSGRDSEQYF	TGTGCCAGCAGTCAAAGCGCTACTAGCGGGAGAGATAGCGAGCAGTACTTC
TRBV6-2/TRBV6-3	TRBJ2-3	TRBD2	many	14	CASRVAGGLDTQYF	TGTGCCAGCAGGGTAGCGGGAGGGCTTGATACGCAGTATTTT
TRBV7-2	TRBJ1-4	TRBD1	many	13	CASSLSPNRGLFF	TGTGCCAGCAGCTTATCGCCCAACAGGGGCCTGTTTTTT
TRBV4-3	TRBJ2-6	NA	few	20	CASSQVWKSYVSSGANVLTF	TGCGCCAGCAGCCAAGTTTGGAAGAGTTATGTCAGCTCTGGGGCCAACGTCCTGACTTTC
TRBV7-8	TRBJ2-7	NA	many	12	CASSLVSYEQYF	TGTGCCAGCAGCTTAGTGAGCTACGAGCAGTACTTC
TRBV15	TRBJ2-7	TRBD2	few	15	CATSRVGGYPYEQYF	TGTGCCACCAGCAGAGTGGGAGGGTATCCCTACGAGCAGTACTTC
TRBV28	TRBJ2-4	NA	NA	17	CASLALTISGAKNIQYF	TGTGCCAGTCTAGCCCTAACCATTTCGGGGGCCAAAAACATTCAGTACTTC
TRBV2	TRBJ2-2	NA	many	12	CARREMGGELFF	TGTGCCAGACGGGAGATGGGCGGGGAGCTGTTTTTT
TRBV27	TRBJ2-7	NA	NA	13	CASSLVGRYEQYF	TGTGCCAGCAGTTTGGTAGGGAGGTACGAGCAGTACTTC
TRBV12-3/TRBV12-4	TRBJ1-6	TRBD1	medium-sized	14	CASSTGTGDSPLHF	TGTGCCAGCAGTACCGGGACAGGGGATTCACCCCTCCACTTT
TRBV7-3	TRBJ2-7	NA	NA	13	CASSLGVGNEQYF	TGTGCCAGCAGCTTAGGGGTAGGGAACGAGCAGTACTTC
TRBV11-3	TRBJ2-5	TRBD2	NA	15	CASSPRAAGEETQYF	TGTGCCAGCAGCCCCCGGGCGGCGGGAGAAGAGACCCAGTACTTC
TRBV12-3/TRBV12-4	TRBJ2-2	NA	many	14	CASSPTTNTGELFF	TGTGCCAGCAGTCCGACCACGAACACCGGGGAGCTGTTTTTT
TRBV7-9	TRBJ1-2	NA	NA	13	CASSTTGNYGYIF	TGTGCCAGCAGCACAACAGGAAACTATGGTTACATCTTC
TRBV4-1	TRBJ1-5	TRBD1	NA	15	CASSQYRGTGQPQHF	TGCGCCAGCAGCCAATACAGGGGCACGGGTCAGCCCCAGCATTTT
TRBV7-2	TRBJ2-1	NA	NA	15	CASSFPRDNYNEQFF	TGTGCCAGCAGCTTCCCCAGGGACAACTACAATGAGCAGTTCTTC
TRBV12-3/TRBV12-4	TRBJ2-3	NA	medium-sized	11	CASSPTDTQYF	TGTGCCAGCAGTCCAACAGATACGCAGTATTTT
TRBV7-9	TRBJ1-2	NA	many	14	CASSPAGGIYGYTF	TGTGCCAGCAGCCCAGCCGGGGGAATCTATGGCTACACCTTC
TRBV5-6	TRBJ1-1	NA	many	17	CASSLEGGTYQNTEAFF	TGTGCCAGCAGCTTGGAAGGAGGGACTTACCAGAACACTGAAGCTTTCTTT
TRBV7-9	TRBJ2-7	TRBD2	many	14	CASSRLASHLEQYF	TGTGCCAGCAGTCGACTAGCGTCCCACCTCGAGCAGTACTTC
TRBV6-5	TRBJ2-3	TRBD2	many	17	CASSYSGLAGRTDTQYF	TGTGCCAGCAGTTACTCGGGGCTAGCGGGACGCACAGATACGCAGTATTTT
TRBV29-1	TRBJ2-7	TRBD1	NA	12	CSVPGTGGEQYF	TGCAGCGTCCCCGGGACAGGGGGCGAGCAGTACTTC
TRBV21-1	TRBJ2-1	NA	many	15	CASSKLDRGTDEQFF	TGTGCCAGCAGCAAATTGGACAGGGGCACCGATGAGCAGTTCTTC
TRBV13	TRBJ2-7	NA	many	14	CASSSGGRSYEQYF	TGTGCCAGCAGCTCGGGCGGCCGCTCCTACGAGCAGTACTTC